The clone carrying this T cell receptor (beta chain) showed up many times. The target antigen is unknown. This CDR3 comprises 13 residues. Germline-derived CDR1 and CDR2 are DFQATT and SNEGSKA (reference sequence). Trimming cost V 5 bases and J 5 bases, with 15 bases left between them. All patients reached thyroid surgery having received no treatment beforehand. The data stem from a study of metastatic and nonmetastatic thyroid tumors. Study context: Repertoires from malignant and benign thyroid patients were compared across blood and tumor or nodule tissue.

Findings and limits, study-wide: In blood and tumor, TCR beta diversity was reportedly significantly higher in malignant thyroid tumors than in benign nodules.

Authors' methods: To classify distant metastasis in papillary thyroid cancer, a model was built from CDR3 differences across clinicopathological groups. With MiXCR, TCRdb reprocessed the PCR reads. Here the V and J calls rest on TCRdb's processing, not on the authors' analysis. The sample carries about 40,000 clones, around 17% recorded once. The clonotype was recovered from a female donor with papillary thyroid cancer or a benign thyroid nodule (not recorded which). Some clones in this sample may be carry-over from other donors' samples. The rearrangement joins TRBV20-1 to TRBJ1-2; D is possibly TRBD1 (6 bases). What was sequenced was tumor tissue. CDR3 sequence (DNA): TGCAGTGCTCTGTCCGGGACACTGTATGGCTACACCTTC. Amino acids: CSALSGTLYGYTF.